A selection of T cell receptor beta chains follows, all from one sample in a study of blood T cell repertoires in COVID-19. Some clones are missing from TCRdb's copy, which holds only in-frame ones; the method was immunoSEQ multiplex PCR. Of 210,000 or so clones listed, roughly 80% are singletons. Sample: peripheral blood. The origin of the receptors is a human donor in a cohort sampled during active COVID-19. CDR3s include the opening cysteine and the closing phenylalanine or tryptophan. The D gene is left open where the match is weak. Clone size is not always given. Where it is, it says once, few, many or a class for expanded clones.

CDR3 DNA	CDR3 protein	D gene	clone size	V gene	J gene
TGTGCCAGCAGTGTCTATAGCGGGAGTCTTTCCGAGCAGTACTTC	CASSVYSGSLSEQYF	TRBD2	-	TRBV2	TRBJ2-7
TGTGCCAGCAGTGCCTATACTAGCGGGAGATACGAGCAGTACTTC	CASSAYTSGRYEQYF	TRBD2	-	TRBV27	TRBJ2-7
TGTGCCAGCAGCGTAGGACAGTTTCGCGGTTCACCCCTCCACTTT	CASSVGQFRGSPLHF	-	-	TRBV9	TRBJ1-6
TGTGCCAGCAGCTCTACAGGGGCTTTATCACCCCTCCACTTT	CASSSTGALSPLHF	TRBD1	-	TRBV7-8	TRBJ1-6
TGTGCCACCACCAGGGGGCAGGGGACCCAGTACTTC	CATTRGQGTQYF	TRBD1	-	TRBV15	TRBJ2-5
TGTGCCAGCAGCGTAGACGGGAGCTCTGGAAACACCATATATTTT	CASSVDGSSGNTIYF	-	-	TRBV9	TRBJ1-3
TGTGCCAGCAGCTCCCGGGACAGGGGGGGAACCGGGGAGCTGTTTTTT	CASSSRDRGGTGELFF	TRBD1	-	TRBV5-6	TRBJ2-2
TGTGCCAGCTCAAAGGGGGAAGGCAATCAGCCCCAGCATTTT	CASSKGEGNQPQHF	-	-	TRBV2	TRBJ1-5
TGTGCCAGCAGCCTAGAGGAGCAAGAGACCCAGTACTTC	CASSLEEQETQYF	-	once	TRBV7-2	TRBJ2-5
TGTGCCAGCAGCCGAACCGGGACAGGGCCCTATGGCTACACCTTC	CASSRTGTGPYGYTF	TRBD1	once	TRBV13	TRBJ1-2
TGTGCCAGCAGTTTGAGTGAGGAAAAACTGTTTTTT	CASSLSEEKLFF	-	-	TRBV12-3/TRBV12-4	TRBJ1-4
TGTGCCAGCAGCCCCATGAATACTGCGGGTGAAAAACTGTTTTTT	CASSPMNTAGEKLFF	-	-	TRBV14	TRBJ1-4
TGCGCCACTCGAGCACAGGGCTCCACCGGGGAGCTGTTTTTT	CATRAQGSTGELFF	-	-	TRBV5-1	TRBJ2-2
TGTGCCAGTAAGAGCGGGGGTCGGTACAATGAGCAGTTCTTC	CASKSGGRYNEQFF	TRBD2	-	TRBV19	TRBJ2-1
TGTGCCAGCAGCATAAGGACTAGCGGGAGCTCCTACAATGAGCAGTTCTTC	CASSIRTSGSSYNEQFF	TRBD2	-	TRBV7-2	TRBJ2-1
TGTGCCAGTAGAGCTGGGGGCTTTCGAACCTACGAGCAGTACTTC	CASRAGGFRTYEQYF	-	-	TRBV19	TRBJ2-7
TGTGCCAGCAGTGTCACCCAAGCGGTCTATACCTACGAGCAGTACTTC	CASSVTQAVYTYEQYF	-	once	TRBV28	TRBJ2-7
TGTGCCAGCTCACCCAACACCTACGAGCAGTACTTC	CASSPNTYEQYF	-	-	TRBV18	TRBJ2-7
TGCGCCAGCAGCCAAGATGAGGGCACCGGGGAGCTGTTTTTT	CASSQDEGTGELFF	-	-	TRBV4-1	TRBJ2-2
TGTGCCAGCAGCCCGCCCGGGGGACGACGGAATGAGCAGTTCTTC	CASSPPGGRRNEQFF	-	-	TRBV7-3	TRBJ2-1
TGTGCCAGCAGTCTCTACAGTGGGGGCGCGAGTGAAAAACTGTTTTTT	CASSLYSGGASEKLFF	-	-	TRBV28	TRBJ1-4
TGTGCCAGCAGCCCGGGACAGGGGGACGGCTACACCTTC	CASSPGQGDGYTF	TRBD1	-	TRBV9	TRBJ1-2
TGTGCCAGCTCACCGGGACTAGCGGGAGGAGGCTATGAGCAGTTCTTC	CASSPGLAGGGYEQFF	TRBD2	-	TRBV18	TRBJ2-1
TGCGCCAGCAGCCCGACAGGGGGCGTAGAGACCCAGTACTTC	CASSPTGGVETQYF	TRBD1	once	TRBV5-1	TRBJ2-5
TGTGCCAGCAGCTTTCGCGTATCGGGCGGCAGGGGCCCTACCTACGAGCAGTACTTC	CASSFRVSGGRGPTYEQYF	-	-	TRBV7-2	TRBJ2-7
TGTGCCAGCAGTAGAGGGTTTTACACCGGGGAGCTGTTTTTT	CASSRGFYTGELFF	-	-	TRBV6-5	TRBJ2-2
TGTGCCAGCAGTACCCTTACTAGCGGGAGTCCCTACGAGCAGTACTTC	CASSTLTSGSPYEQYF	TRBD2	once	TRBV2	TRBJ2-7
TGTGCCAGCAGCTTAGAGGGCAGAGGGACTGAAGCTTTCTTT	CASSLEGRGTEAFF	-	-	TRBV11-1	TRBJ1-1
TGTGCCAGCACCTCTGGGGGGGTCTACAATGAGCAGTTCTTC	CASTSGGVYNEQFF	TRBD2	-	TRBV7-9	TRBJ2-1
TGTGCCAGCAGCCCCGGACAGGGCGCTGAAGCTTTCTTT	CASSPGQGAEAFF	TRBD1	-	TRBV12-3/TRBV12-4	TRBJ1-1
TGTGCCAGCTCCCTGGAATGGGGGCCTAATGAAAAACTGTTTTTT	CASSLEWGPNEKLFF	-	-	TRBV18	TRBJ1-4
TGCGCCAGCAGCGCCGGCGACAGGAACACCGGGGAGCTGTTTTTT	CASSAGDRNTGELFF	-	-	TRBV5-1	TRBJ2-2
TGTGCCAGCAGTTCCGCAGGGAAGTTGTTCACTGAAGCTTTCTTT	CASSSAGKLFTEAFF	-	-	TRBV6-5	TRBJ1-1
TGTGCCAGCAGCTTCGATCCGGGACAGGGGGGGTCTGGAAACACCATATATTTT	CASSFDPGQGGSGNTIYF	TRBD1	-	TRBV5-4	TRBJ1-3
TGTGCCAGCTCACCACCAGGACTAGCCTACAATGAGCAGTTCTTC	CASSPPGLAYNEQFF	TRBD2	-	TRBV18	TRBJ2-1
TGTGCCAGCAGCCGAGGACAGGGGGTTATCATGAACACTGAAGCTTTCTTT	CASSRGQGVIMNTEAFF	TRBD1	few	TRBV7-9	TRBJ1-1
TGTGCCAGCAGTTCCCGGACTAGCGGGAGGAAGTACTTC	CASSSRTSGRKYF	TRBD2	-	TRBV6-2/TRBV6-3	TRBJ2-7
TGTGCCAGCAGTGAGGGCGGGAGGGCCAAGGATACGCAGTATTTT	CASSEGGRAKDTQYF	TRBD2	-	TRBV6-4	TRBJ2-3
TGTGCCAGCAGCTTGCAGGGTGCAGGGAAGAATGAGCAGTTCTTC	CASSLQGAGKNEQFF	-	-	TRBV5-5	TRBJ2-1
TGTGCCAGCACCCCGACAGGCTATTTTGGCTATGGCTACACCTTC	CASTPTGYFGYGYTF	-	once	TRBV9	TRBJ1-2
TGTGCCAGCTCACGCCTCCGGGACAAAGAGCAGTTCTTC	CASSRLRDKEQFF	-	-	TRBV18	TRBJ2-1
TGCAGTGTTAAGACCCAGTACTTC	CSVKTQYF	-	-	TRBV20-1	TRBJ2-5
TGTGCCAGCAGCTTAGCTTCCTACGAGCAGTACTTC	CASSLASYEQYF	-	-	TRBV11-2	TRBJ2-7
TGTGCCAGCAGTTACGAGGGAGAGCAGTACTTC	CASSYEGEQYF	-	-	TRBV6-5	TRBJ2-7
TGTGCCAGCAGCCCAGCGCTAGGGGGCGTTCATGGCTACACCTTC	CASSPALGGVHGYTF	TRBD1	-	TRBV28	TRBJ1-2
TGTGCCAGCAGCCAATGGGGAGCGGGACAGGGGGCTCGTTATGGCTACACCTTC	CASSQWGAGQGARYGYTF	TRBD1	-	TRBV3-1/TRBV3-2	TRBJ1-2
TGTGCCAGTAGTTATCAGGGGGACCCTCAGCCCCAGCATTTT	CASSYQGDPQPQHF	TRBD1	-	TRBV19	TRBJ1-5
TGTGCCAGTAGTATTAGGAGGGGGCTCTACGAGCAGTACTTC	CASSIRRGLYEQYF	-	-	TRBV19	TRBJ2-7
TGTGCCAGCACCGGGAGCAATCAGCCCCAGCATTTT	CASTGSNQPQHF	-	-	TRBV28	TRBJ1-5
TGTGCCAGCAGCCTCCGTCGGAGCGGGAGAAGCAGATACGAGCAGTACTTC	CASSLRRSGRSRYEQYF	TRBD2	-	TRBV7-2	TRBJ2-7
TGCGCCAGCAGCGCCACTAGCGGGAGAATGAATGAGCAGTTCTTC	CASSATSGRMNEQFF	TRBD2	-	TRBV5-1	TRBJ2-1
TGTGCCAGCAGCCGTGCACAGGTTGAAAAACTGTTTTTT	CASSRAQVEKLFF	-	-	TRBV5-5	TRBJ1-4